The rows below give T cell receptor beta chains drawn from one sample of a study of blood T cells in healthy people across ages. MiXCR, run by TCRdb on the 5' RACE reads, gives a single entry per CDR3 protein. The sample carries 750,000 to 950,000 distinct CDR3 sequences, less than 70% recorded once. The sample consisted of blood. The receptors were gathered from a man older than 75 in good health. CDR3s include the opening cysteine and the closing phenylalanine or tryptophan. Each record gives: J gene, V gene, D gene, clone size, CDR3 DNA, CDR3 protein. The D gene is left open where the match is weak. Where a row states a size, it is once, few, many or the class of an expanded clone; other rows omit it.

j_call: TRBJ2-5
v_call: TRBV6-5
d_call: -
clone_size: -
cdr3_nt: TGTGCCAGCAGTTATTTTAACCAAGAGACCCAGTACTTC
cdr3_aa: CASSYFNQETQYF

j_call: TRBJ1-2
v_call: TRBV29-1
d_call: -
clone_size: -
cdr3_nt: TGCAGCGTTGACCCCGTTGTCAAGAATGGCTACATCTTC
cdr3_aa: CSVDPVVKNGYIF

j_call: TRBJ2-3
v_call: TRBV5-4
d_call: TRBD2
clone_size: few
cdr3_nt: TGTGCCAGCAGCCGGACTAGCGGGAGCTCAGATACGCAGTATTTT
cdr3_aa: CASSRTSGSSDTQYF

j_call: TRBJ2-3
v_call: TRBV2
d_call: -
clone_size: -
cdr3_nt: TGTGCCAGCAGCCCACGTAGGGGCACAGATACGCAGTATTTT
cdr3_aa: CASSPRRGTDTQYF

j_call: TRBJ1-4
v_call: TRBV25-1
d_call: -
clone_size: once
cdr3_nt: TGTGCCAGCAGTGCCCGACAAGGCTATAATGAAAAACTGTTTTTT
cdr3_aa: CASSARQGYNEKLFF

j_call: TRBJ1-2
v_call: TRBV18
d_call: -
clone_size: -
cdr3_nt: TGTGCCAGCTCACCTGCGTTGAGGGACAAAAGCAGCTACACCTTC
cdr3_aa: CASSPALRDKSSYTF

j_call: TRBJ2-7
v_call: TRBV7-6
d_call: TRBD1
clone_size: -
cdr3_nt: TGTGCCAGCAGCCTGCTCCCGGGACAGGGGGGCTCCTACGAGCAGTACTTC
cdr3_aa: CASSLLPGQGGSYEQYF

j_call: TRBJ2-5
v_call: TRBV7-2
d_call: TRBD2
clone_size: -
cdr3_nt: TGTGCCAGCAGCTTAGGGACTAGCGGGAGGTCTGAAGAGACCCAGTACTTC
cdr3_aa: CASSLGTSGRSEETQYF

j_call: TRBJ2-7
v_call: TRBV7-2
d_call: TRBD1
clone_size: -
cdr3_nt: TGTGCCAGCAGCCCTCCGGGACAGGGTAACTACGAGCAGTACTTC
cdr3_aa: CASSPPGQGNYEQYF

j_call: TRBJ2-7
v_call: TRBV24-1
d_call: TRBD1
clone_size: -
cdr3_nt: TGTGCCACCAGTGATCCGGACAGGGTCGAGCAGTACTTC
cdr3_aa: CATSDPDRVEQYF

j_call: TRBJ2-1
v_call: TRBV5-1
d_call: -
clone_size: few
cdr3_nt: TGCGCCAGCTCGGGCGGCCCCAGCTCCTACAATGAGCAGTTCTTC
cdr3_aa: CASSGGPSSYNEQFF

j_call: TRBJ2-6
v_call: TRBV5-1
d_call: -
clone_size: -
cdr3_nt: TGCGCCAGCAGCCAACGCGGGGACATCTCTCCTGGGGCCAACGTCCTGACTTTC
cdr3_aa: CASSQRGDISPGANVLTF

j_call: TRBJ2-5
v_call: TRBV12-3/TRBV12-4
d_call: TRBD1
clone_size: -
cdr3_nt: TGTGCCAGCAGTCCGGGAAGGGGGCTAGAGACCCAGTACTTC
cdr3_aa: CASSPGRGLETQYF

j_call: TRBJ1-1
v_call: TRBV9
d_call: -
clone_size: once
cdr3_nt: TGTGCCAGCAGCGTAGCGAGTGGAACAGGGACCACTGAAGCTTTCTTT
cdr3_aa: CASSVASGTGTTEAFF

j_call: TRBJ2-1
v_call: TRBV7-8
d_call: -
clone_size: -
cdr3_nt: TGTGCCAGCAGCTTATTTAGAGGAAGCTCCTACAATGAGCAGTTCTTC
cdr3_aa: CASSLFRGSSYNEQFF

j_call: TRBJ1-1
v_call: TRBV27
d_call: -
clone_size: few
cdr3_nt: TGTGCCAGCAGTTTGGTCAGAATGAACACTGAAGCTTTCTTT
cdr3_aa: CASSLVRMNTEAFF

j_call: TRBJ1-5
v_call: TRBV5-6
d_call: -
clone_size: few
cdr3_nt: TGTGCCAGCAGCTTTCGAGGGTATAGCAATCAGCCCCAGCATTTT
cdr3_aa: CASSFRGYSNQPQHF

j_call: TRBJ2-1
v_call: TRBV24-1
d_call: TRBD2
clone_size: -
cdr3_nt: TGTGCCACCAGTGAGAGGGGACTAGCGGCCTCCTACAATGAGCAGTTCTTC
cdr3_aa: CATSERGLAASYNEQFF

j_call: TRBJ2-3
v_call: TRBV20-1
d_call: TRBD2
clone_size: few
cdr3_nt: TGCAGTGCTAGAGATGAAGTAGCGGGAGTGGGAGATACGCAGTATTTT
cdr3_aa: CSARDEVAGVGDTQYF

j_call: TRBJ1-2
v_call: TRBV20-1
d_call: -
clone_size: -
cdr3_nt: TGCAGTGCTAGGGAGGGAACTGGCTACACCTTC
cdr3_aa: CSAREGTGYTF

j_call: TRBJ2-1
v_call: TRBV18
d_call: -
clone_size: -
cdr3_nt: TGTGCCAGCTCACCCTCCCCGGGCGGGGACTCCTACAATGAGCAGTTCTTC
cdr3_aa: CASSPSPGGDSYNEQFF

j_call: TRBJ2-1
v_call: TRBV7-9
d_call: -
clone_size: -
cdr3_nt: TGTGCCAGCATTACGCAAGGGGAGAAAGGCAGTGAGCAGTTCTTC
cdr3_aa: CASITQGEKGSEQFF

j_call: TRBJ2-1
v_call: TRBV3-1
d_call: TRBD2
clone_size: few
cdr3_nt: TGTGCCAGCAGCCTCCTAGGACTAGCGACATACAATGAGCAGTTCTTC
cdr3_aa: CASSLLGLATYNEQFF

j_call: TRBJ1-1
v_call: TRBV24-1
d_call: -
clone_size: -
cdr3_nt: TGTGCCACCAGTGACCCGTCGGGGGGGTACACTGAAGCTTTCTTT
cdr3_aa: CATSDPSGGYTEAFF

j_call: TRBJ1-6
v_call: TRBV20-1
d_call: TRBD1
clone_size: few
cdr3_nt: TGCAGTGCGCAGGACAGGATTTCACCCCTCCACTTT
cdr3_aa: CSAQDRISPLHF

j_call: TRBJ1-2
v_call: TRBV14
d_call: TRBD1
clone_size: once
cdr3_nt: TGTGCCAGCAGCCAGGAGAGGACAGGGAGGGATGGCTACACCTTC
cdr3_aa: CASSQERTGRDGYTF

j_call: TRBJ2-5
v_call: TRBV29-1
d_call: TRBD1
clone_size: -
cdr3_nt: TGCAGCGTTGAAGACCGGGACAGGGCCTACAATGAGCAGTACTTC
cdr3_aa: CSVEDRDRAYNEQYF

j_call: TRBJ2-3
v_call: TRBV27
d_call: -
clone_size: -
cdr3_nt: TGTGCCAGCAGTTCCCGGACAGCTACGCAGTATTTT
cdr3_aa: CASSSRTATQYF

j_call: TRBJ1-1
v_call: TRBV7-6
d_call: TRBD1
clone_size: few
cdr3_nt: TGTGCCAGCAGCCACACGACAGGGGGCGGGGGAGGGACTGAAGCTTTCTTT
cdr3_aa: CASSHTTGGGGGTEAFF

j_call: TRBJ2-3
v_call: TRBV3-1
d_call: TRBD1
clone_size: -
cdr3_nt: TGTGCCAGCAGCCAGGCGACCGGGACAGGTTCCTTTGCGGTGTCAGATACGCAGTATTTT
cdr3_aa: CASSQATGTGSFAVSDTQYF

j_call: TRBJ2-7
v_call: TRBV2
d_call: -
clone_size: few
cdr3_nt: TGTGCCAGCAGCTCGTGGGGAATTTACGAGCAGTACTTC
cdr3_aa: CASSSWGIYEQYF

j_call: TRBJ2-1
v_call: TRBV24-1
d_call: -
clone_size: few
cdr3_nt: TGTGCCACCAGTGATTTGGGCGTTCAGGACAGCTCCTACAATGAGCAGTTCTTC
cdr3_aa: CATSDLGVQDSSYNEQFF

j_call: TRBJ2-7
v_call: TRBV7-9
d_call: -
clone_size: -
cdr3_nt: TGTGCCAGCAGCGCTACGACAGGCGGTAAACCCTCCTACGAGCAGTACTTC
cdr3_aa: CASSATTGGKPSYEQYF

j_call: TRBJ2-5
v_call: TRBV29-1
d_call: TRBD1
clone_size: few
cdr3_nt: TGCAGCGCCAGACCCGGAACAGGGGGACGGGAGACCCAGTACTTC
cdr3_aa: CSARPGTGGRETQYF

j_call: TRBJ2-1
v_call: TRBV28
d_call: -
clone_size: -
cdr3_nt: TGTGCCAGCAGTTCATACAGGCTTGGGGGCAATGAGCAGTTCTTC
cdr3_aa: CASSSYRLGGNEQFF

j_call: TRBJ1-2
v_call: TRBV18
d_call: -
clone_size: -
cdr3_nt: TGTGCCAGCTCACCGAATGTCTACGAGGGCTACACCTTC
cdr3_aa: CASSPNVYEGYTF

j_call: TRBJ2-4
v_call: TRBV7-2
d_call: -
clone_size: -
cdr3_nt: TGTGCCAGCAGCTTAGATCCGTTAGTGCAGTACTTC
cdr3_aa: CASSLDPLVQYF

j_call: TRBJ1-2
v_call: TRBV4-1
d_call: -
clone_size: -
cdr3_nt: TGCGCCAGCAGCCAAGATAGGGGGGGTACGGGGAGCTACACCTTC
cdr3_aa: CASSQDRGGTGSYTF

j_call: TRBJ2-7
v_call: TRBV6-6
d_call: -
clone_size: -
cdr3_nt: TGTGCCAGCAGTTATAGTGTCGCCTACGAGCAGTACTTC
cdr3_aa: CASSYSVAYEQYF

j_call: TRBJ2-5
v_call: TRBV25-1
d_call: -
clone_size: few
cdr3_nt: TGTGCCAGCAGTGTAGGCGAGGGCCGGGGAGAGACCCAGTACTTC
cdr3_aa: CASSVGEGRGETQYF

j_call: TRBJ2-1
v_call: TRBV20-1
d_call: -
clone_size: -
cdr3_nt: TGCAGTGCTAGAGGGGTGGGGTCGCGATACAATGAGCAGTTCTTC
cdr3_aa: CSARGVGSRYNEQFF

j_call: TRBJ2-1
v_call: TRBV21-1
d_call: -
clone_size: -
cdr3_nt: TGTGCCAGCAGCAAAGCGCCGGCTACCTACAATGAGCAGTTCTTC
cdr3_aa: CASSKAPATYNEQFF

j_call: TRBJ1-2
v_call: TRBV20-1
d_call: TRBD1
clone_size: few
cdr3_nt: TGCAGTGTTGATCGGACAGGGCAGGTTTATGGCTACACCTTC
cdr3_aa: CSVDRTGQVYGYTF

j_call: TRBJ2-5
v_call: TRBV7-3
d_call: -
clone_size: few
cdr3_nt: TGTGCCAGCAGCTTAAGTTACCAAGAGACCCAGTACTTC
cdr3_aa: CASSLSYQETQYF

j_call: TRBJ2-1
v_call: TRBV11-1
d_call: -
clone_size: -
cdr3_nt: TGTGCCAGCAGCTCCCTCTTGAGCGTCAGCGGAAGAAACAAATACAATGAGCAGTTCTTC
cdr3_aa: CASSSLLSVSGRNKYNEQFF

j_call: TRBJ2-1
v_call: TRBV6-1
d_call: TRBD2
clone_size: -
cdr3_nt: TGTGCCGGCAGGCCGGCGGGACTAGCGGGGCAGTACAATGAGCAGTTCTTC
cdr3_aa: CAGRPAGLAGQYNEQFF

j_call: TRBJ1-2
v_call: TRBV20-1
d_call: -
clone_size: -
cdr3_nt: TGCAGTGCTAGAGGGGGACGCGAGGGCTACACCTTC
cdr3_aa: CSARGGREGYTF

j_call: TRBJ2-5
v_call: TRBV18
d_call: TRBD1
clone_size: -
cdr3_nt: TGTGCCAGCTCACTAACGGACAGGGGTTACGAGACCCAGTACTTC
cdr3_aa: CASSLTDRGYETQYF

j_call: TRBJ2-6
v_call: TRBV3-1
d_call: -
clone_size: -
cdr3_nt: TGTGCCAGCAGCCAAGATCGTAGGGCACTCGGGGCCAACGTCCTGACTTTC
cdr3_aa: CASSQDRRALGANVLTF

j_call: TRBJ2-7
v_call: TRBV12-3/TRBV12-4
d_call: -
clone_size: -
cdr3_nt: TGTGCCAGCACCCCTGGGGGGGGCCTCTACGAGCAGTACTTC
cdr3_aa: CASTPGGGLYEQYF

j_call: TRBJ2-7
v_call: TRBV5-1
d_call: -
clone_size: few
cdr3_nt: TGCGCCAGCAGCGGCACAGGGACCTACGAGCAGTACTTC
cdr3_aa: CASSGTGTYEQYF

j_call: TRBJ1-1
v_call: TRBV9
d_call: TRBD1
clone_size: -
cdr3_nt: TGTGCCAGCAGCGCCACAGGGGGCGATTGGACTGAAGCTTTCTTT
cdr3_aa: CASSATGGDWTEAFF

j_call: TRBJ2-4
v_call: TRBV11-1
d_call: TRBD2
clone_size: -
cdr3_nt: TGTGCCAGCAAGCCAACGGGTCGGACTAGCGGGAGGGCCGGGGTCAAAAACATTCAGTACTTC
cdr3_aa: CASKPTGRTSGRAGVKNIQYF